This passage covers 6 T cell receptor beta chains from one sample sequenced in a study of blood T cell repertoires in COVID-19. TCRdb's copy holds only in-frame clones and misses some; the assay was immunoSEQ multiplex PCR. The sample carries under 250,000 clones, 65% to 90% recorded once. Sequenced: peripheral blood. The receptors come from a man over 45 with COVID-19, enrolled during active disease.

The V gene is TRBV30, the J gene TRBJ2-2, with D possibly matching TRBD1 (6 bases). The CDR3 loop spans 15 amino acids. Trimming took off 2 bases at V and 4 bases at J, with 14 bases between the two ends. Germline lookup yields CDR1 GTSNPN and CDR2 SVGIG (reference sequence). The CDR3 DNA reads as TGTGCCTGGAGTAGTGGGGGCCGTGGCACCGGGGAGCTGTTTTTT. It codes for CAWSSGGRGTGELFF.

The chain couples TRBV5-5 to TRBJ1-6; the D gene is possibly TRBD1 (6 bases). The V gene's germline CDR1 is SGHKS and CDR2 YYEKEE (reference sequence). The CDR3 runs 17 residues. V dropped 2 bases and J dropped 0 bases, with 12 bases sitting between them. Written as DNA, the CDR3 is TGTGCCAGCAGCTTACAGGGATATAGCTCCTATAATTCACCCCTCCACTTT. It is translated as CASSLQGYSSYNSPLHF.

CDR3 nucleotide sequence: TGTGCCAGCAGTCCCGGGACTAGCGGATACAATGAGCAGTTCTTC. Protein: CASSPGTSGYNEQFF. This rearrangement joins TRBV6-5 to TRBJ2-1; 11 bases are shared with TRBD2. The V and J ends lost 5 bases and 4 bases, in that order; junction bases with no gene match: 4. The CDR3 contains 15 residues. Germline V gene data show CDR1 as MNHEY and CDR2 as SVGAGI.

The chain is built from TRBV4-1 and TRBJ2-7; 9 bases agree with TRBD1. The CDR3 extends over 16 amino acids. In germline, CDR1 is MGHRA, CDR2 YSYEKL. J lost 6 bases, V lost 1 base, and 10 bases had no gene match. The CDR3 region has the DNA TGCGCCAGCAGCCAAGGGACAGGGGCTCCACTTGTCGAGCAGTACTTC. It is translated as CASSQGTGAPLVEQYF.

The chain uses TRBV14 and TRBJ1-5; the D is unclear. Germline CDR1 is SGHDN and CDR2 is FVKESK. Trimming pared 1 base from V and 4 bases from J, leaving 5 bases between. The CDR3 is 13 residues long. This CDR3 reads CASSQGANQPQHF. The CDR3 DNA is TGTGCCAGCAGCCAAGGGGCTAATCAGCCCCAGCATTTT.

The chain joins TRBV9 to TRBJ1-3; TRBD1 matches at 7 bases. V trimming: 3 bases; J trimming: 3 bases; junction bases outside the gene matches: 9. The CDR3 is made up of 16 amino acids. Germline V gives CDR1 SGDLS, CDR2 YYNGEE. CDR3 protein: CASSDEDRLGGNTIYF. The CDR3 bases are TGTGCCAGCAGCGACGAGGACAGGCTCGGTGGAAACACCATATATTTT.